This TCR beta chain was sequenced for a study of T-cell memory formation after mild COVID-19 (dated by TCRdb to about 2021). In the study overall: TCR sequence clusters from the two donors were found to be largely donor specific. T-cell clones expanding and contracting after mild COVID-19 in two donors were tracked by longitudinal TCRalpha and TCRbeta repertoire sequencing. The cohort was made up of two young adult volunteers, one female and one male, who were previously healthy. General conclusions and limits of the study: The study covered only a couple of mild cases, and larger cohorts including severe cases with pre-infection samples were considered necessary. Some responding clones were detected in pre-infection memory, which suggested that pre-existing cross-reactive memory T cells had joined the SARS-CoV-2 response. Whether the second-wave clones peaking on day 37 were SARS-CoV-2 specific was not confirmed. Contracting CD4+ clones were found mainly in CM and EM memory subsets, while CD8+ clones were enriched in EMRA. Clones contracting from day 15 to 85 had balanced CD4/CD8 phenotypes, while a second wave expanding from day 15 to 37 was biased towards CD4+.

This clonotype was detected a few times. Its antigen is currently not known. Base qualities are missing; no much larger clone stands one base away. V and J lose 0 bases and 4 bases, and a span of 5 bases separates them. Taken from the germline V gene, the CDR1 and CDR2 loops are SGHRS and YFSETQ. Including cysteine and phenylalanine, the CDR3 has 13 amino acids. Only CDR3 DNA remains: 39 bases, in frame from the first base. Sequencing instrument: Illumina NovaSeq 6000. cDNA libraries for TCRalpha and TCRbeta were prepared by 5'RACE using constant-segment primers, with sample barcodes and unique molecular identifiers added. RNA was extracted from every sample with Trizol reagent. The libraries were amplified in two PCR steps, and the second step added a second sample barcode and Illumina TruSeq adapters. Sequencing of libraries was performed on an Illumina NovaSeq with 2 x 150 bp paired-end reads. On the study's bioinformatics: Reads were demultiplexed and collapsed into UMI-guided consensus sequences with migec v1.2.7. Using mixcr v2.1.11, UMI consensuses were aligned to TRA and TRB V and J templates and then assembled into clonotypes. A clonotype was counted as expanded or contracted only if both edgeR and NoisET called the change significant, with noise models trained on biological replicates. For edgeR calls, the cutoffs were a false discovery rate-adjusted p below 0.01 and a log2 fold-change threshold of 1. As an exploratory analysis of dynamics, max-normalized trajectories of the 1000 most abundant clonotypes were examined with PCA combined with hierarchical clustering. The CD4 or CD8 phenotype of responding clones was assigned using the separately sequenced CD4+ and CD8+ repertoires. TCRdb passed the public sequencing reads through fastp at Q25 and MiXCR, retaining productive beta sequences. Every CDR3 protein is listed once, alongside the most common genes and DNA of its rows. For this entry, the V and J calls and clone size follow TCRdb and not the study's own pipeline. The sample profile shows approximately 340,000 distinct CDR3 sequences; over 10% of them were found once. The top ten hold about 20% of the sample.

Ficoll-Paque density gradient centrifugation was the method used to isolate PBMCs. Sequenced input: PBMCs or a T cell subset sorted from them (not recorded which). The chain is encoded by TRBV5-1 joined to TRBJ1-3, with the D gene call left open. The receptor's source is a man aged 18 to 29 who had mild COVID-19 (a few samples of this study predate the infection). The sample titles of this study are shuffled in the database, so cell type and time point are left out; the donor was told from shared clones. In nucleotide form, the sequence is TGCGCCAGCAGCTTGGGTTTCGGAAACACCATATATTTT. Its translation is CASSLGFGNTIYF.